Shown below are 11 T cell receptor beta chains from a single sample sequenced in a study of T cell repertoires in cytomegalovirus infection. These TCRs are of unknown antigen specificity. TCRdb re-analysed the reads in MiXCR, keeping a single row per CDR3 protein. The data hold around 750,000 distinct CDR3 sequences, with around a third observed a single time. Here the sequenced sample was cultured CD8+ T cells from PBMCs, taken from culture after CMV antigen stimulation. The origin of the receptors is a human donor in good health (CMV status not recorded). Some clones in this sample may be carry-over from other donors' samples.

The V and J genes are TRBV12-3 or TRBV12-4 and TRBJ1-2; the D gene is possibly TRBD1 (6 bases). The ends were cut back, 6 bases at V and 4 bases at J, with 27 bases in the middle. The CDR3 covers 18 residues. The CDR3 is CASSIIAGASVRGYGYTF. The CDR3 bases are TGTGCCAGCAGCATAATAGCAGGGGCTTCCGTCCGGGGCTATGGCTACACCTTC.

The rearrangement uses TRBV6-2 or TRBV6-3 and TRBJ1-2; possible D gene TRBD1, 5 bases. V was cut by 4 bases and J by 4 bases, with 16 bases left in between. Germline CDR1 MNHEY, CDR2 SVGEGT. This CDR3 is 15 amino acids long. The CDR3 sequence is CASSSTGTETYGYTF. The CDR3 nucleotides read TGTGCCAGCAGTTCCACCGGGACGGAGACCTATGGCTACACCTTC.

The chain combines TRBV2 with TRBJ1-1; 7 bases agree with TRBD1. Germline V CDR1 and CDR2: SNHLY, FYNNEI. The V gene end was trimmed by 7 bases and the J gene end by 5 bases; junction bases not matched to a gene: 7. CDR3 length: 13 amino acids. CDR3 DNA: TGTGCCAGCACCCCGACAGGGTCTACTGAAGCTTTCTTT. It is translated as CASTPTGSTEAFF.

This clonotype was seen a handful of times. V and J are TRBV6-1 and TRBJ2-1; 8 nucleotides line up with TRBD2. Losses at the gene ends were 7 bases for V and 4 bases for J; bases not matched to a gene: 9. The germline CDR1 and CDR2 sequences are MNHNS and SASEGT. This CDR3 is built from 15 residues. As DNA, the CDR3 is TGTGCCAGCATAGGGCGGCGCGGGGGGTACAATGAGCAGTTCTTC. Amino acids: CASIGRRGGYNEQFF.

V gene TRBV5-1 combines with J gene TRBJ2-3; TRBD2 matches 7 bases. V lost 4 bases and J lost 5; bases outside the gene matches: 10. In germline, CDR1 is SGHRS, CDR2 YFSETQ. The CDR3 loop spans 15 amino acids. The CDR3 coding sequence is TGCGCCAGCAGCCTGGAGGGGAGGGGAAAAGATACGCAGTATTTT. It specifies CASSLEGRGKDTQYF.

This clonotype was detected only once. V is TRBV9 and J is TRBJ1-1; D is unresolved. Germline V CDR1 and CDR2: SGDLS, YYNGEE. This CDR3 contains 11 residues. V was clipped by 9 bases and J by 5 bases, with 11 bases between them. This CDR3 reads CATTKGTEAFF. DNA for the CDR3: TGTGCCACCACAAAAGGGACTGAAGCTTTCTTT.

Only a few counts were recorded for this clonotype. This sequence joins TRBV6-2 or TRBV6-3 and TRBJ1-2, with D unclear. V shed 3 bases and J shed 8 bases, with 10 bases lying between them. This CDR3 is 12 amino acids long. From germline, CDR1 is MNHEY and CDR2 SVGEGT. The chain's CDR3 is CASSYRANGYTF. CDR3 DNA sequence: TGTGCCAGCAGTTATAGAGCTAACGGCTACACCTTC.

This clonotype was detected ten times or more. This rearrangement joins TRBV7-9 to TRBJ1-2; D not certain. Trimming pared 1 base from V and 1 base from J, leaving 19 bases between. Germline V CDR1 and CDR2: SEHNR, FQNEAQ (reference sequence). The length of the CDR3 is 18 residues. The CDR3 is CASSLVSGTININYGYTF. The CDR3 DNA sequence: TGTGCCAGCAGCTTAGTTTCAGGCACTATAAATATTAACTATGGCTACACCTTC.

A note on this clonotype: A read error is possible here, since a much larger clone lies one base away. V gene TRBV7-8 combines with J gene TRBJ1-3; maybe TRBD1 (5 bases). Germline V gene sequence: CDR1 SGHVS, CDR2 FQNEAQ. CDR3 length: 14 amino acids. CDR3 nucleotides: TGTGCCAACAGCCCCCAGGGACGTGGAAACACCATATATTTT. This translates into CANSPQGRGNTIYF.

This chain uses TRBV19 with TRBJ2-7; 8 bases fit TRBD2. Germline CDR1 is LNHDA and CDR2 is SQIVND (reference sequence). This CDR3 has 17 residues. The V and J ends lost 7 bases and 2 bases, in that order; junction bases with no gene match: 16. The CDR3 DNA reads as TGTGCCAGTACCCCATACTGGGAGACGGGGGGGACCTACGAGCAGTACTTC. Its protein is CASTPYWETGGTYEQYF.

This clonotype has ten or more counts. This rearrangement joins TRBV6-2 or TRBV6-3 to TRBJ2-1; D tentatively fits TRBD1 or TRBD2 (6 bases each). CDR3 length: 12 amino acids. Trimming cost V 10 bases and J 8 bases, with 15 bases left between them. Germline assignment: CDR1 MNHEY and CDR2 SVGEGT. The chain's CDR3 is CATRRGGHEQFF. CDR3 nucleotides: TGTGCCACTCGAAGAGGGGGGCATGAGCAGTTCTTC.